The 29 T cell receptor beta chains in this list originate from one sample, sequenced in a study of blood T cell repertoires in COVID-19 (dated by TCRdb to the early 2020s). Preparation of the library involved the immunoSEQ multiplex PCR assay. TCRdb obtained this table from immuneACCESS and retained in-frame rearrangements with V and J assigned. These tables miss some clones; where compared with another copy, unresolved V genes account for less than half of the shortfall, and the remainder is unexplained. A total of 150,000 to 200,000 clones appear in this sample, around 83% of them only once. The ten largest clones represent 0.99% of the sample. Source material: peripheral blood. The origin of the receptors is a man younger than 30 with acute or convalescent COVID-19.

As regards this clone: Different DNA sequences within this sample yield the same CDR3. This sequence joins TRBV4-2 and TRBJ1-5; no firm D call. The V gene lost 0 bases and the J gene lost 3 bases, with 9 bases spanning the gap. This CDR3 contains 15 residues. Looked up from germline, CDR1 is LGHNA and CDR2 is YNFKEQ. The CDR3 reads CASSQDGQANQPQHF. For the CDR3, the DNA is TGTGCCAGCAGCCAAGATGGGCAGGCCAATCAGCCCCAGCATTTT.

CDR3 DNA: TGTGCCAGCAGCCAAGGATCCTGGCTGACCCTCCACTTT. Translated: CASSQGSWLTLHF. The rearrangement joins TRBV14 to TRBJ1-6; no clear D. CDR3 size: 13 residues. V shed 1 base and J shed 14 bases, with 12 bases lying between them. CDR1 is SGHDN, CDR2 FVKESK, per germline.

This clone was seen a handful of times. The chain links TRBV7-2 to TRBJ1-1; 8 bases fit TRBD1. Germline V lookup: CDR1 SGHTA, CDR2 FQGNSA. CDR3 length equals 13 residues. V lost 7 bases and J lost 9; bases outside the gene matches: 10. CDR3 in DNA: TGTGCCAGCACTGACCTGGACAGGGCGAAAGCTTTCTTT. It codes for CASTDLDRAKAFF.

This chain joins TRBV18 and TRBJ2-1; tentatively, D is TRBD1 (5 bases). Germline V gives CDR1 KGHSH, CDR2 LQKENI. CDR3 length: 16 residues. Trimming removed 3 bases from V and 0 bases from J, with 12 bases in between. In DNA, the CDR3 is TGTGCCAGCTCACCTGGGGCCCGGAGCTCCTACAATGAGCAGTTCTTC. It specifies CASSPGARSSYNEQFF.

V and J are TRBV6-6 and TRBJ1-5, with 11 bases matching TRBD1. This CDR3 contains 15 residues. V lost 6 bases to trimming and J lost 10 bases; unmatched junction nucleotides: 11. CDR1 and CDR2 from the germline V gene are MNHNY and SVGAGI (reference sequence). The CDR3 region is CASSLGPGQGGPQHF. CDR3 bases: TGTGCCAGCAGCCTAGGACCGGGACAGGGGGGTCCCCAGCATTTT.

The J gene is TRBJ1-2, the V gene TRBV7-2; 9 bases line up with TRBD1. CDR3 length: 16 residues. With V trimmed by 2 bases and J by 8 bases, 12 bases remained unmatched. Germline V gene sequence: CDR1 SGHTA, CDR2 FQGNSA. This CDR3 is CASSLMGTGRRNGYTF. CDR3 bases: TGTGCCAGCAGCTTAATGGGGACAGGGAGGAGGAACGGCTACACCTTC.

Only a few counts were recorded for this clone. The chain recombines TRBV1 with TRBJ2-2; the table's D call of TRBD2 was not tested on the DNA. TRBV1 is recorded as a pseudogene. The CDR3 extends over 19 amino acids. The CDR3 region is CTSSPSPLAGGRYTGELFF. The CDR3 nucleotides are TGCACCAGCAGCCCGAGCCCTCTAGCGGGGGGTCGATACACCGGGGAGCTGTTTTTT.

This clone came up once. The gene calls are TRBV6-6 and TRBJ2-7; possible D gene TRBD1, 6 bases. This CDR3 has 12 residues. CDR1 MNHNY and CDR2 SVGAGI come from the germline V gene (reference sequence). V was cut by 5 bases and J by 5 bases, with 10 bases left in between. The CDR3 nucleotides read TGTGCCAGCAGTAGAAACAGGGACGAGCAGTACGTC. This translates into CASSRNRDEQYV.

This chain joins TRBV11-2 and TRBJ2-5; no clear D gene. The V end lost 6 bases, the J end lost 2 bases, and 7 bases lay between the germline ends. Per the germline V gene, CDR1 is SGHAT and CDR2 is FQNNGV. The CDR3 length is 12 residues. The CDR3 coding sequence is TGTGCCAGCAGATTTACTCAAGAGACCCAGTACTTC. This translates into CASRFTQETQYF. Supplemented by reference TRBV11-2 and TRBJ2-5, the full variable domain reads EAGVAQSPRYKIIEKRQSVAFWCNPISGHATLYWYQQILGQGPKLLIQFQNNGVVDDSQLPKDRFSAERLKGVDSTLKIQPAKLEDSAVYLCASRFTQETQYFGPGTRLLVL.

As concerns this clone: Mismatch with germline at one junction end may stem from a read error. CDR3 in DNA: TGTGCCAGCAGCTTAGGAGCGGGGGGTGTTGGGGACTTC. Residues: CASSLGAGGVGDF. The V and J genes are TRBV7-2 and TRBJ2-5; 9 nucleotides agree with TRBD2. This CDR3 has 13 residues. Germline CDR1 and CDR2: SGHTA and FQGNSA.

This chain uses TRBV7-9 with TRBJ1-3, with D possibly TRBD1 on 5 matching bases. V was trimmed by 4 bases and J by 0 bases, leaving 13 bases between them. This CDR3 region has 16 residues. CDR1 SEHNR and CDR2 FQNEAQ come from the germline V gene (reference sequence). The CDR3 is CASSSSGGYSGNTIYF. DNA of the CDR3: TGTGCCAGCAGCTCCAGTGGGGGGTACTCTGGAAACACCATATATTTT.

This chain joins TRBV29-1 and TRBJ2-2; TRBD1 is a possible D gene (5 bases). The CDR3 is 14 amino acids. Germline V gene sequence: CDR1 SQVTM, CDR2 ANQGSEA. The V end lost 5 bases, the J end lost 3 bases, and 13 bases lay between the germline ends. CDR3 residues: CSVKSGLDTGELFF. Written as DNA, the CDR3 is TGCAGCGTTAAATCAGGGTTGGACACCGGGGAGCTGTTTTTT.

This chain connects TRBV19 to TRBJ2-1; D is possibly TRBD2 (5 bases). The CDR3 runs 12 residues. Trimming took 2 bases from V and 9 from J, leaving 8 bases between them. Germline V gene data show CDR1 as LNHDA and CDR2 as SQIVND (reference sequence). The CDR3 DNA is TGTGCCAGTAGTATACCGGGAAGTGAGCAGTTCTTC. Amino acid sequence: CASSIPGSEQFF.

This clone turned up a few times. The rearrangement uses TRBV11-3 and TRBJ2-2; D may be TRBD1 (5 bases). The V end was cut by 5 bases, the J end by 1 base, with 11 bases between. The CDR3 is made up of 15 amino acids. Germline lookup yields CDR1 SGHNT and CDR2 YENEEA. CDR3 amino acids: CASSPGHGNTGELFF. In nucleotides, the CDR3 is TGTGCCAGCAGCCCCGGACACGGGAACACCGGGGAGCTGTTTTTT. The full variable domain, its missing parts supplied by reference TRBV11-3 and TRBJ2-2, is EAGVVQSPRYKIIEKKQPVAFWCNPISGHNTLYWYLQNLGQGPELLIRYENEEAVDDSQLPKDRFSAERLKGVDSTLKIQPAELGDSAVYLCASSPGHGNTGELFFGEGSRLTVL.

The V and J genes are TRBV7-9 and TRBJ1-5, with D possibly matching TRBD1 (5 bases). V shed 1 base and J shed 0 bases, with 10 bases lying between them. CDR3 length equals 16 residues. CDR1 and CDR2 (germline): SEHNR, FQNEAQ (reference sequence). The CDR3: CASSLGDRPSNQPQHF. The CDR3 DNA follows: TGTGCCAGCAGCTTAGGTGACAGACCTAGCAATCAGCCCCAGCATTTT.

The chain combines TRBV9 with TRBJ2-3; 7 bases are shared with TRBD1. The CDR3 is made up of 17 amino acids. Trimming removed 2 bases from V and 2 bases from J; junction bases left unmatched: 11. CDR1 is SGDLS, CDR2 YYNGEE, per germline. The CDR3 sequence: CASSVGTTGDDTDTQYF. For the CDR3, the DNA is TGTGCCAGCAGCGTGGGGACAACAGGGGATGACACAGATACGCAGTATTTT.

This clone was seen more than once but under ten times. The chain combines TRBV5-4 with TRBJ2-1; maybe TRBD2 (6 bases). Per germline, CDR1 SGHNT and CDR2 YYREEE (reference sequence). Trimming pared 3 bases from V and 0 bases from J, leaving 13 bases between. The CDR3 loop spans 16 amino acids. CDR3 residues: CASSWLGTGSYNEQFF. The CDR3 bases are TGTGCCAGCAGCTGGTTGGGGACTGGCTCCTACAATGAGCAGTTCTTC.

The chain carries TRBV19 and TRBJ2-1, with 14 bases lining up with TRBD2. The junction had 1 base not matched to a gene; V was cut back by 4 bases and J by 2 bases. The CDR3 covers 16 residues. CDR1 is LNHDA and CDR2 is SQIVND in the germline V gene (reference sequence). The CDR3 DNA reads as TGTGCCAGTAGTAAGACTAGCGGGGGGGCCTACAATGAGCAGTTCTTC. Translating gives CASSKTSGGAYNEQFF.

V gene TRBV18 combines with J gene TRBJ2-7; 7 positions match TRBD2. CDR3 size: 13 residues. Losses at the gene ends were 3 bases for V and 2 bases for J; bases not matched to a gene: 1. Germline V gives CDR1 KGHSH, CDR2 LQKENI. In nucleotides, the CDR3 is TGTGCCAGCTCACCCGGGACTACCTACGAGCAGTACGTC. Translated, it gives CASSPGTTYEQYV.

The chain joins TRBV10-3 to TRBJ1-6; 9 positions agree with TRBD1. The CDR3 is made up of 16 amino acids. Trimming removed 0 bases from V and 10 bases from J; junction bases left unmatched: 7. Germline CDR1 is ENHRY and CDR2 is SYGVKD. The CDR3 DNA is TGTGCCATCAGTGAGTCAGGACAGGGGTTCGGGTCACCCCTCCACTTT. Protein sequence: CAISESGQGFGSPLHF.

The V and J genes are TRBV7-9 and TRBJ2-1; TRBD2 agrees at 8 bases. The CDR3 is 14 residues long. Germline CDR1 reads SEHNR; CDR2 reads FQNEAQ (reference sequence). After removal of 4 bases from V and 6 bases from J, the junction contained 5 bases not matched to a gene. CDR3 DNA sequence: TGTGCCAGCAGCTACCCGGGGGGGGTCAATGAGCAGTTCTTC. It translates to CASSYPGGVNEQFF.

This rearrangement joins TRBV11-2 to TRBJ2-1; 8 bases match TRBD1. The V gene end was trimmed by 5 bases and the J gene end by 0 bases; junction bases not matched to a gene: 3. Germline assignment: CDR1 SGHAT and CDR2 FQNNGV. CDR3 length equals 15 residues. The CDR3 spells CASSPGTGSYNEQFF. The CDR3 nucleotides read TGTGCCAGCAGCCCCGGGACAGGCTCCTACAATGAGCAGTTCTTC.

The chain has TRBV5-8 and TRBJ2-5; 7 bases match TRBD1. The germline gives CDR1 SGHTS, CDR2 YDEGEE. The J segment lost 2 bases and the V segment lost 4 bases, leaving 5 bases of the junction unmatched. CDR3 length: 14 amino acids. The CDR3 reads CASSARDRQETQYF. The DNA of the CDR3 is TGTGCCAGCAGCGCACGGGACAGACAAGAGACCCAGTACTTC. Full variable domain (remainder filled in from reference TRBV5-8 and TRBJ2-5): EAGVTQSPTHLIKTRGQQATLRCSPISGHTSVYWYQQALGLGLQFLLWYDEGEERNRGNFPPRFSGRQFPNYSSELNVNALELEDSALYLCASSARDRQETQYFGPGTRLLVL.

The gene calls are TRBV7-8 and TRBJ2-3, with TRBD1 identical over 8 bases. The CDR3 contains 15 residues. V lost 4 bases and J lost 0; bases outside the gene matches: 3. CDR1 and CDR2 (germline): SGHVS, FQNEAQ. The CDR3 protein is CASSYRTGSTDTQYF. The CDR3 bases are TGTGCCAGCAGCTACCGGACAGGGAGCACAGATACGCAGTATTTT.

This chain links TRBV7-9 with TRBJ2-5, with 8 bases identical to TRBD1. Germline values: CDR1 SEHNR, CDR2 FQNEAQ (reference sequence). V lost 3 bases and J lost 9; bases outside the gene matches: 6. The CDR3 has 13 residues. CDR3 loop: CASSFTGGSAQYF. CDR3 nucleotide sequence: TGTGCCAGCAGCTTTACAGGGGGGTCGGCCCAGTACTTC. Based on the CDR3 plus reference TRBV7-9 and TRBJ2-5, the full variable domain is DTGVSQNPRHKITKRGQNVTFRCDPISEHNRLYWYRQTLGQGPEFLTYFQNEAQLEKSRLLSDRFSAERPKGSFSTLEIQRTEQGDSAMYLCASSFTGGSAQYFGPGTRLLVL.

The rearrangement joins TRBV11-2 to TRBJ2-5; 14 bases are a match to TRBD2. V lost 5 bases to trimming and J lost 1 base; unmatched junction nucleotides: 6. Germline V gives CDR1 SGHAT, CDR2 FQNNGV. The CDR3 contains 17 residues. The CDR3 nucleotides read TGTGCCAGCAGCGCGTGGACTAGCGGGGGGCCCCAAGAGACCCAGTACTTC. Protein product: CASSAWTSGGPQETQYF.

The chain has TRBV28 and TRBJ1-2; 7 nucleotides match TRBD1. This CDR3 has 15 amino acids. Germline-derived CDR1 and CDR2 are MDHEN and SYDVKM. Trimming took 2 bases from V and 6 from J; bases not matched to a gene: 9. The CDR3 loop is CASSLMGQSLNGYTF. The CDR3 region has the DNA TGTGCCAGCAGTTTAATGGGACAGAGCCTTAATGGCTACACCTTC.

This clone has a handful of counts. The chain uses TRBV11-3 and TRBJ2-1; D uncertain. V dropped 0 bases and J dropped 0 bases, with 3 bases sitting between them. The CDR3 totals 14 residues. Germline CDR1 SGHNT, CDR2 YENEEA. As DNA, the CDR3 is TGTGCCAGCAGCTTAGACAGCTCCTACAATGAGCAGTTCTTC. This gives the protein CASSLDSSYNEQFF. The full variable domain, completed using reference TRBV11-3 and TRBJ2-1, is EAGVVQSPRYKIIEKKQPVAFWCNPISGHNTLYWYLQNLGQGPELLIRYENEEAVDDSQLPKDRFSAERLKGVDSTLKIQPAELGDSAVYLCASSLDSSYNEQFFGPGTRLTVL.

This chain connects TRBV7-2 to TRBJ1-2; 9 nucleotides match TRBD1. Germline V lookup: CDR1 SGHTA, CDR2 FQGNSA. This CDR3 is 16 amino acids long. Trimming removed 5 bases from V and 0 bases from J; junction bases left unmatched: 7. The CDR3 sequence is CASSRDRATPNYGYTF. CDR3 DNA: TGTGCCAGCAGCCGGGACAGGGCAACCCCTAACTATGGCTACACCTTC.